The sequence of this TCR beta chain was determined in a study of OX40 agonist ivuxolimab in advanced cancers. Study information: Patients assigned to dose escalation were diagnosed with hepatocellular carcinoma, melanoma, renal cell or head and neck cancer. Those enrolled were about 80% male, with a mean age of around 57 years and ages from about 20 to 90. Notes on the study in general: Those patients achieving a partial response at 0.1-3.0 mg/kg showed among the lowest clonal expansion.

Samples of blood were obtained at baseline, on cycle 4 day 1, and on cycle 7 day 1. V lost 0 bases and J 11 bases, leaving 7 bases between the germline ends. Germline values: CDR1 SGHAT, CDR2 FQNNGV. The CDR3 runs 12 residues. Assay: immunoSEQ multiplex PCR; the TCRdb copy retains only in-frame clones and omits some. This sample has 100,000 or so clones; 92% occur once, and the top ten carry about 3.6%. Regarding this clone: Its antigen is currently unknown.

This clonotype originated in an adult with an advanced solid tumor such as melanoma, head and neck, liver or kidney cancer. The sequenced sample was CD4+ or CD8+ T cells sorted from blood, obtained in a trial of the OX40 agonist ivuxolimab. The chain couples TRBV11-2 to TRBJ1-4; D not certain. The CDR3 DNA reads TGTGCCAGCAGCTTAGACGGGGAGAAACTGTTTTTT. Its protein is CASSLDGEKLFF.